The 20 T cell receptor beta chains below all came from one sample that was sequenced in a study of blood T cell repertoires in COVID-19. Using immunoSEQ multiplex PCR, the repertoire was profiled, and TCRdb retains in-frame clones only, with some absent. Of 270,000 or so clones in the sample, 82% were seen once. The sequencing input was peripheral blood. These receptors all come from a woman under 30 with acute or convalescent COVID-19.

The CDR3 DNA sequence: TGTGCCAGCAGTTACTCTGCGGGAGGGCGGCTTGAGCAGTTCTTC. It translates to CASSYSAGGRLEQFF. This chain joins TRBV6-2 or TRBV6-3 and TRBJ2-1; 9 bases are a match to TRBD2. V lost 0 bases, J lost 9 bases, and 6 bases stayed unmatched. The germline V gene encodes CDR1 MNHEY and CDR2 SVGEGT. The CDR3 spans 15 residues.

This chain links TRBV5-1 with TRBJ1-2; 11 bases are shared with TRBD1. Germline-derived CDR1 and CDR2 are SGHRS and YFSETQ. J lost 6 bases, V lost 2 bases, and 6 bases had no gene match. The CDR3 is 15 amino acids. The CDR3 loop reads CASSFLDRGLHGYTF. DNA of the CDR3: TGCGCCAGCAGCTTTTTGGACAGGGGGCTACATGGCTACACCTTC.

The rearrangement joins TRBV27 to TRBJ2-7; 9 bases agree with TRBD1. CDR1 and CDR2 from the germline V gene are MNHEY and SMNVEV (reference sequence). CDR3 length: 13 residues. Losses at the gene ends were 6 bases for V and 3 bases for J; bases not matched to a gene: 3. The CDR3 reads CASRTGGDYEQYF. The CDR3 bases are TGTGCCAGCAGGACAGGGGGGGACTACGAGCAGTACTTC.

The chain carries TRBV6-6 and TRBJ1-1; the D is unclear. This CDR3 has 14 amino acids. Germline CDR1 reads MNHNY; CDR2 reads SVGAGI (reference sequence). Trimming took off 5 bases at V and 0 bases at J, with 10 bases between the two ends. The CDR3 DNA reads TGTGCCAGCAGTCCACGGGAGTTGAACACTGAAGCTTTCTTT. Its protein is CASSPRELNTEAFF.

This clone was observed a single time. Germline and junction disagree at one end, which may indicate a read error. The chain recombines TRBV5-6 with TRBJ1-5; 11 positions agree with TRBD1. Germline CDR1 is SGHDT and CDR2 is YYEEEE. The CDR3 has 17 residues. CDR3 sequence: CASGFWTGGHSNQPQHF. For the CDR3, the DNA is TGTGCCAGCGGCTTTTGGACAGGGGGCCATAGCAATCAGCCCCAGCATTTT.

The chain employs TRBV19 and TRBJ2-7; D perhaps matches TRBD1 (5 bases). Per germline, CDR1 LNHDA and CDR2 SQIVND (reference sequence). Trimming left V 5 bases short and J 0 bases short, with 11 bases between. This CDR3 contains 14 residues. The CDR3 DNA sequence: TGTGCCAGTAGTCCCGAAACAGGCTCCTACGAGCAGTACTTC. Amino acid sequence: CASSPETGSYEQYF.

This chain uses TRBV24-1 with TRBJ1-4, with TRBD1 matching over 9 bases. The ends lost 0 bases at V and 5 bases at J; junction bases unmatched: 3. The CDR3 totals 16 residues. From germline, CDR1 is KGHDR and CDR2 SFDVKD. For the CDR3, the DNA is TGTGCCACCAGTGATTTGGGGACAGGGCTAAATGAAAAACTGTTTTTT. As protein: CATSDLGTGLNEKLFF.

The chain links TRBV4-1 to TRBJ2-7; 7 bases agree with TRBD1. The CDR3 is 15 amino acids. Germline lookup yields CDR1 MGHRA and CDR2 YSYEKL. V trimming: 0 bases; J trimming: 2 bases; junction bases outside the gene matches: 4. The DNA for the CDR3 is TGCGCCAGCAGCCAAGAGCCGGGACAGACCTACGAGCAGTACTTC. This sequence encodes CASSQEPGQTYEQYF.

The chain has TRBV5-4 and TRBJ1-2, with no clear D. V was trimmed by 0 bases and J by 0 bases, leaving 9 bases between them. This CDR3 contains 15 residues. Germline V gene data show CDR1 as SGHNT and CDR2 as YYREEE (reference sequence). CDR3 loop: CASSLAIGANYGYTF. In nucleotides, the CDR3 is TGTGCCAGCAGCTTGGCGATCGGAGCTAACTATGGCTACACCTTC.

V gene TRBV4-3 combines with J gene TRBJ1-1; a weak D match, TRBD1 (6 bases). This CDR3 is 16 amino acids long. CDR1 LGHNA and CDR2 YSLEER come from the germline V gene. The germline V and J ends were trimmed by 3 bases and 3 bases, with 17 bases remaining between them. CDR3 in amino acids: CASSHRQGPQDTEAFF. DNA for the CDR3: TGCGCCAGCAGCCACCGCCAGGGGCCCCAGGACACTGAAGCTTTCTTT.

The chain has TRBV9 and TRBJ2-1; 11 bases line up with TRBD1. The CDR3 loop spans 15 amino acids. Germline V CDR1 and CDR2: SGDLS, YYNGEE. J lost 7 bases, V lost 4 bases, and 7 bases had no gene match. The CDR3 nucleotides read TGTGCCAGCAGCCTCGGACAGGGGGCTCGGAATGAGCAGTTCTTC. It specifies CASSLGQGARNEQFF.

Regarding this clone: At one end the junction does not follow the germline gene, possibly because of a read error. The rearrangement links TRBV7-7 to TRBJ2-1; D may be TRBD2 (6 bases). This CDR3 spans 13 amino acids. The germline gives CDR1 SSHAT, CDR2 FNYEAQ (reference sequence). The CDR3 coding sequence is TGTGCTAGCAGCTTGGACGGGGGCAATGAGCAGTTCTTC. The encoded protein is CASSLDGGNEQFF.

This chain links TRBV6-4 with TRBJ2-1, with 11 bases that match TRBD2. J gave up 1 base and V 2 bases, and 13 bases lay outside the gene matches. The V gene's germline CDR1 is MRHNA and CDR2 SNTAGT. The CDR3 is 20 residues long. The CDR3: CASSDPRSYSGRASYNEQFF. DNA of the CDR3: TGTGCCAGCAGTGACCCACGGTCCTATAGCGGGAGGGCATCCTACAATGAGCAGTTCTTC.

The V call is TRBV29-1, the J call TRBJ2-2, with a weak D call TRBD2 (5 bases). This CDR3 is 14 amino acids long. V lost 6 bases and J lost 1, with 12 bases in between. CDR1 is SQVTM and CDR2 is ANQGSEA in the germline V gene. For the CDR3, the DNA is TGCAGCGTCTATTACGGACTGAACACCGGGGAGCTGTTTTTT. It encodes CSVYYGLNTGELFF.

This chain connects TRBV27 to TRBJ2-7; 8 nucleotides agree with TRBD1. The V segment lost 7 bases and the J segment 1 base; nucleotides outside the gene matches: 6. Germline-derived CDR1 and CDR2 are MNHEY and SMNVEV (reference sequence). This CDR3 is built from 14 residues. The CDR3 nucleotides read TGTGCCAGCACCCCAGGGGGCTCGTCCTACGAGCAGTACTTC. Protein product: CASTPGGSSYEQYF.

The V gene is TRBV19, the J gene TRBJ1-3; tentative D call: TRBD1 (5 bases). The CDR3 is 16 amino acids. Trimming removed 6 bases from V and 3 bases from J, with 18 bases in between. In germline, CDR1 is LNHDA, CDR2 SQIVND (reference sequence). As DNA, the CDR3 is TGTGCCAGTAGCTTACCCAGGGATATGTTTGGAAACACCATATATTTT. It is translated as CASSLPRDMFGNTIYF.

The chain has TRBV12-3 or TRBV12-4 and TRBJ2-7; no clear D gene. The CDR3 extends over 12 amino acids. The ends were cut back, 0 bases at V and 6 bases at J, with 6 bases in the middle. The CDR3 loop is CASSLAEREQYF. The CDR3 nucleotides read TGTGCCAGCAGTTTAGCGGAGCGCGAGCAGTACTTC.

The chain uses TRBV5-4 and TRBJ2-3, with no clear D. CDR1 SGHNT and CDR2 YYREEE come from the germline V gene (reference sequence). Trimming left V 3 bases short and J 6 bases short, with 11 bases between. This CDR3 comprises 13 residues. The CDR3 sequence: CASSSPNKDTQYF. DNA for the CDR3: TGTGCCAGCAGCTCCCCGAACAAGGATACGCAGTATTTT. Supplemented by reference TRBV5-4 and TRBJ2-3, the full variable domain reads ETGVTQSPTHLIKTRGQQVTLRCSSQSGHNTVSWYQQALGQGPQFIFQYYREEENGRGNFPPRFSGLQFPNYSSELNVNALELDDSALYLCASSSPNKDTQYFGPGTRLTVL.

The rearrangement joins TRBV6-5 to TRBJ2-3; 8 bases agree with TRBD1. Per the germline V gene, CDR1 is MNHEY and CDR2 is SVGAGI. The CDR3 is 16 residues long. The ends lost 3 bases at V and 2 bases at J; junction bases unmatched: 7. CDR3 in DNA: TGTGCCAGCAGTTATCGGTGGGACAGGATCACAGATACGCAGTATTTT. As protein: CASSYRWDRITDTQYF.

The CDR3 sequence is CAWSVLAGGSNEQFF. The DNA of the CDR3 is TGTGCCTGGAGTGTACTAGCGGGAGGGAGCAATGAGCAGTTCTTC. This rearrangement joins TRBV30 to TRBJ2-1; 13 positions match TRBD2. Trimming cost V 0 bases and J 6 bases; bases outside gene matches: 2. The CDR3 loop spans 15 amino acids. CDR1 is GTSNPN and CDR2 is SVGIG in the germline V gene (reference sequence).